This T cell receptor (beta chain) comes out of a study of identical twins' blood T cells. TCRdb passed the 5' RACE reads through MiXCR, listing each CDR3 protein once. The profile shows about 370,000 distinct CDR3 sequences, roughly 30% of them singletons. V lost 6 bases and J lost 4; bases outside the gene matches: 14. The CDR3 contains 17 residues. From germline, CDR1 is DFQATT and CDR2 SNEGSKA (reference sequence). This clonotype turned up a few times. This chain links TRBV20-1 with TRBJ2-1, with TRBD2 matching over 11 bases. The sequence was collected from a woman between 18 and 55 years old in good health. The material sequenced was PBMCs. CDR3 sequence: CSADPASGGTQYNEQFF. The DNA for the CDR3 is TGCAGTGCGGACCCTGCTAGCGGGGGGACCCAATACAATGAGCAGTTCTTC.